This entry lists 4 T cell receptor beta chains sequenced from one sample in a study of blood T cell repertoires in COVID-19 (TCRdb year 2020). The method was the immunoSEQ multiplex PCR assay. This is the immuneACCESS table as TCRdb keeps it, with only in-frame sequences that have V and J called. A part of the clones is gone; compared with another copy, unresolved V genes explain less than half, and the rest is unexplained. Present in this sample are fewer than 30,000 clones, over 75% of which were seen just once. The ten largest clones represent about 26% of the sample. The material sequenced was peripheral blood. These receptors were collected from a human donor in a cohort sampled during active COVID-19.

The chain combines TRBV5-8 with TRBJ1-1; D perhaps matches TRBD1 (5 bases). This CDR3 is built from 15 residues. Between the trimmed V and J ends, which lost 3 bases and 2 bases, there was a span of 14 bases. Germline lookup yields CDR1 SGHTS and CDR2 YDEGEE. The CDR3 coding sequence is TGTGCCAGCAGCTGGGGGGACCGGGACAACACTGAAGCTTTCTTT. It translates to CASSWGDRDNTEAFF.

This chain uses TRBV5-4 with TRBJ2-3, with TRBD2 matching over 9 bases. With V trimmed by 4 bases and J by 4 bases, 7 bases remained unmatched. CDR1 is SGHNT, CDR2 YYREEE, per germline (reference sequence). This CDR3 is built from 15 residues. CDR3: CASSQPERGADTQYF. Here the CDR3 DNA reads TGTGCCAGCAGCCAGCCGGAGCGGGGGGCAGATACGCAGTATTTT. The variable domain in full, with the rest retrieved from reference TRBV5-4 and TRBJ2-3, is ETGVTQSPTHLIKTRGQQVTLRCSSQSGHNTVSWYQQALGQGPQFIFQYYREEENGRGNFPPRFSGLQFPNYSSELNVNALELDDSALYLCASSQPERGADTQYFGPGTRLTVL.

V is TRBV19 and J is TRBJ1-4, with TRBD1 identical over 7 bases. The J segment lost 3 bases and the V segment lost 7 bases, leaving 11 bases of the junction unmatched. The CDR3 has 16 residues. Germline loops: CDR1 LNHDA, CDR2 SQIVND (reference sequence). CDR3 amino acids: CASKTGRGTANEKLFF. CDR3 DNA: TGTGCCAGTAAAACGGGCAGGGGGACAGCTAATGAAAAACTGTTTTTT. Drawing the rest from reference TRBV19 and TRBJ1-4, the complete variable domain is DGGITQSPKYLFRKEGQNVTLSCEQNLNHDAMYWYRQDPGQGLRLIYYSQIVNDFQKGDIAEGYSVSREKKESFPLTVTSAQKNPTAFYLCASKTGRGTANEKLFFGSGTQLSVL.

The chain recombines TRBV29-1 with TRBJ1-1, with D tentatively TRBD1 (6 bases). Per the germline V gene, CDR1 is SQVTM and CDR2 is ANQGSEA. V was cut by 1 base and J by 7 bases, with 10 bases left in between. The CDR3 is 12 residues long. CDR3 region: CSVEVTGNEAFF. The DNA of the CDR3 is TGCAGCGTTGAAGTCACAGGGAATGAAGCTTTCTTT.